This TCR beta chain was sequenced during a study of blood T cell repertoires in COVID-19. Study overall: The origin of the acute and convalescent COVID-19 samples was the United States, Italy and Spain. Sample material is recorded as cDNA or gDNA derived from T cells, B-cell-depleted T cells, or PBMCs.

J gave up 0 bases and V 6 bases, and 16 bases lay outside the gene matches. The V gene's germline CDR1 is SGDLS and CDR2 YYNGEE. The CDR3 has 19 amino acids. Per the study methods: Scientists estimated how many nucleated cells there were by amplifying reference gene primers. The method was immunoSEQ multiplex PCR; TCRdb's version includes in-frame clones alone and lacks a portion of them. The V and J calls and the clone size are those of that table, but D and trimming were determined from the DNA. Here the sample spans about 110,000 clones, approximately 69% being singletons. The chain couples TRBV9 to TRBJ2-2; 8 bases align to TRBD2. The receptor's source is an older man with acute or convalescent COVID-19. Source material: peripheral blood. The CDR3 nucleotides are TGTGCCAGCATCCCTGAAGGAAAGCGGGAGATTTCGAACACCGGGGAGCTGTTTTTT. Encoded protein: CASIPEGKREISNTGELFF. Full variable domain (outside the CDR3, taken from reference TRBV9 and TRBJ2-2): DSGVTQTPKHLITATGQRVTLRCSPRSGDLSVYWYQQSLDQGLQFLIQYYNGEERAKGNILERFSAQQFPDLHSELNLSSLELGDSALYFCASIPEGKREISNTGELFFGEGSRLTVL.